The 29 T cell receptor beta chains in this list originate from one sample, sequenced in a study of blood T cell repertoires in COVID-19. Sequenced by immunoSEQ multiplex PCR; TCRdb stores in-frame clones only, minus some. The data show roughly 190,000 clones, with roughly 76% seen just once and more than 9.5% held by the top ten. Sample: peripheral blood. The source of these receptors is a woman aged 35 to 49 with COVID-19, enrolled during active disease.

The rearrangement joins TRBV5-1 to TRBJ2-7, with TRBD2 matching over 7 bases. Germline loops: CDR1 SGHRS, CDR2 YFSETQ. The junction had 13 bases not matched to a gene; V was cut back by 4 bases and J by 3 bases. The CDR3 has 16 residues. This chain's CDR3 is CASSPFAAGDRYEQYF. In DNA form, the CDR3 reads TGCGCCAGCAGCCCGTTTGCGGCGGGAGATCGCTACGAGCAGTACTTC. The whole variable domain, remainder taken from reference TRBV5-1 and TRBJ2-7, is KAGVTQTPRYLIKTRGQQVTLSCSPISGHRSVSWYQQTPGQGLQFLFEYFSETQRNKGNFPGRFSGRQFSNSRSEMNVSTLELGDSALYLCASSPFAAGDRYEQYFGPGTRLTVT.

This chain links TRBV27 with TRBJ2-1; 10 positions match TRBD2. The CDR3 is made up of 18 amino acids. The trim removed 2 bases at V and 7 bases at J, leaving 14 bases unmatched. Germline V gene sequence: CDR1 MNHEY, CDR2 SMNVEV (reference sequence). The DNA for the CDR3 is TGTGCCAGCAGTTTACGATCCGGGACCAGCGGGAGGGGTAATGAGCAGTTCTTC. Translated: CASSLRSGTSGRGNEQFF.

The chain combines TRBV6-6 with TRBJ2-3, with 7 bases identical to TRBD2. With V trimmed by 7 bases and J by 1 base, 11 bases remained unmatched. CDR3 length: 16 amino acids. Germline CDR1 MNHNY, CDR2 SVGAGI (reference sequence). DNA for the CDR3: TGTGCCAGCAACGAACTCTGGGGAGGGGGCACAGATACGCAGTATTTT. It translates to CASNELWGGGTDTQYF.

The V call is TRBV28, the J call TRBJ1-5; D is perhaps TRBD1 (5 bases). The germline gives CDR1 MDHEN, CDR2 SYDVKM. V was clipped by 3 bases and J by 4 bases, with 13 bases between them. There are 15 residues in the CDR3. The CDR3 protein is CASSLAQGMNQPQHF. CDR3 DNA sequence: TGTGCCAGCAGTTTGGCCCAGGGTATGAATCAGCCCCAGCATTTT. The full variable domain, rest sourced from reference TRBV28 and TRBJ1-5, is DVKVTQSSRYLVKRTGEKVFLECVQDMDHENMFWYRQDPGLGLRLIYFSYDVKMKEKGDIPEGYSVSREKKERFSLILESASTNQTSMYLCASSLAQGMNQPQHFGDGTRLSIL.

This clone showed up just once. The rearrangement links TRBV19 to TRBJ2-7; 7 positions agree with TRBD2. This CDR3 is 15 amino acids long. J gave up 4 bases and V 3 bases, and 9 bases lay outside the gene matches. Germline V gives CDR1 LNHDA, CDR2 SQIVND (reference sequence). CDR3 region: CASSITSVVVYEQYF. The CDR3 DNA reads TGTGCCAGTAGTATTACTAGCGTGGTAGTTTACGAGCAGTACTTC.

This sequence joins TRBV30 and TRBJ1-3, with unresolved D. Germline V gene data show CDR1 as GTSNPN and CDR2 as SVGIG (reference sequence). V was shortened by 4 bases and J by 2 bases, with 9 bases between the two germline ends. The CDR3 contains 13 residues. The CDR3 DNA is TGTGCCTGGACCTCTGGGCCTGGAAACACCATATATTTT. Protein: CAWTSGPGNTIYF.

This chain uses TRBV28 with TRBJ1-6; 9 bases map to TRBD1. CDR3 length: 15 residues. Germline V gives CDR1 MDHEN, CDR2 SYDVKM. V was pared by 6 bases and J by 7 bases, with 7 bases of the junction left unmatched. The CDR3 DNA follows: TGTGCCAGCAGGCGACGGGACAGGGAAAATTCACCCCTCCACTTT. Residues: CASRRRDRENSPLHF.

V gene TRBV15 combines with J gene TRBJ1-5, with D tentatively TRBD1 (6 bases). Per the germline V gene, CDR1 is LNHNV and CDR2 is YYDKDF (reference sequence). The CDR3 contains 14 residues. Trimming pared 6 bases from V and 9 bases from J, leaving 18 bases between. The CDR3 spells CATRGAQGPGPQHF. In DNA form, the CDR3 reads TGTGCCACCAGAGGGGCACAGGGCCCAGGGCCCCAGCATTTT.

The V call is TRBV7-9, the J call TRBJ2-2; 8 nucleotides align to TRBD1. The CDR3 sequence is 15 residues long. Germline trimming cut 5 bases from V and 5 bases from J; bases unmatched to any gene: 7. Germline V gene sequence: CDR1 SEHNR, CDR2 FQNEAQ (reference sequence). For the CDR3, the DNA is TGTGCCAGCAGCCAAGGACAGGGAAGGACCGGGGAGCTGTTTTTT. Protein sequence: CASSQGQGRTGELFF.

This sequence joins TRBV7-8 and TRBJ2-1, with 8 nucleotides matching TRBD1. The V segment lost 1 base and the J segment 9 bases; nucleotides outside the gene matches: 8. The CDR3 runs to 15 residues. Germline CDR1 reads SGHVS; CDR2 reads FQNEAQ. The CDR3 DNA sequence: TGTGCCAGCAGCTTAGACACCCGACAGGGGCCTGAGCAGTTCTTC. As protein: CASSLDTRQGPEQFF. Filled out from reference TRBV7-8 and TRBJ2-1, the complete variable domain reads GAGVSQSPRYKVAKRGQDVALRCDPISGHVSLFWYQQALGQGPEFLTYFQNEAQLDKSGLPSDRFFAERPEGSVSTLKIQRTQQEDSAVYLCASSLDTRQGPEQFFGPGTRLTVL.

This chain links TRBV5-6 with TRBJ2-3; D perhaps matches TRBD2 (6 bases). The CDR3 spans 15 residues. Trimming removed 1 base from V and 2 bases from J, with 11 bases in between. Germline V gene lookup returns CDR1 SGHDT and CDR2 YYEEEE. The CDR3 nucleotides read TGTGCCAGCAGCTTGCTCCTAGCGACCACAGATACGCAGTATTTT. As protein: CASSLLLATTDTQYF.

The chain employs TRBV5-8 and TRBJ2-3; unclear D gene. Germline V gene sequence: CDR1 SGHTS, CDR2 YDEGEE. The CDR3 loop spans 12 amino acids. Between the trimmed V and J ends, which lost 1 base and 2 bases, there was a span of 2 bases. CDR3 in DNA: TGTGCCAGCAGCTTGCTCACAGATACGCAGTATTTT. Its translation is CASSLLTDTQYF.

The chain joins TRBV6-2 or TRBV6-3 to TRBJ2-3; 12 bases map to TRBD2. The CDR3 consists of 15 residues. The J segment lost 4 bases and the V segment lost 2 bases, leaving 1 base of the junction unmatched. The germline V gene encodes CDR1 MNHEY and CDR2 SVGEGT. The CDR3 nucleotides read TGTGCCAGCAGTTACGGGACTAGCGGGCCAGATACGCAGTATTTT. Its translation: CASSYGTSGPDTQYF.

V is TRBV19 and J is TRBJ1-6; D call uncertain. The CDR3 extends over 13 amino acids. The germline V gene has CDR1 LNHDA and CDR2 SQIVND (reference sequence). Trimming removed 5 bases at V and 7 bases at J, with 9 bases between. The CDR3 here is CASSGGKNSPLHF. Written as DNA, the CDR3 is TGTGCCAGTAGTGGCGGGAAAAATTCACCCCTCCACTTT.

CDR3 protein: CASSAGTGGGGYTF. The CDR3 nucleotides are TGTGCCAGCAGCGCCGGAACAGGGGGAGGGGGCTACACCTTC. V gene TRBV5-4 combines with J gene TRBJ1-2; 8 positions match TRBD1. The CDR3 runs to 14 residues. V trimming: 4 bases; J trimming: 8 bases; junction bases outside the gene matches: 10. The V gene's germline CDR1 is SGHNT and CDR2 YYREEE (reference sequence).

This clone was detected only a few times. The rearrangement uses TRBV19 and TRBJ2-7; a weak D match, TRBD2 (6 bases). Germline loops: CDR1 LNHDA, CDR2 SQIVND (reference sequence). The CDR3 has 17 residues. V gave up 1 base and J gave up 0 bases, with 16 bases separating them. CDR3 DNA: TGTGCCAGTAGTATAGCTGCCCGACTAGGCGGCTCCTACGAGCAGTACTTC. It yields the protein CASSIAARLGGSYEQYF.

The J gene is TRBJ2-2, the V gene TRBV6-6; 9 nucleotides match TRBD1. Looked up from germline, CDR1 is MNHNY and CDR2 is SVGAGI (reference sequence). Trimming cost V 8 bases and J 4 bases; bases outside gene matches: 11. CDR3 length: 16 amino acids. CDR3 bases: TGTGCCAGCGAGAACAGACAGGGGGGAATCACCGGGGAGCTGTTTTTT. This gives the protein CASENRQGGITGELFF.

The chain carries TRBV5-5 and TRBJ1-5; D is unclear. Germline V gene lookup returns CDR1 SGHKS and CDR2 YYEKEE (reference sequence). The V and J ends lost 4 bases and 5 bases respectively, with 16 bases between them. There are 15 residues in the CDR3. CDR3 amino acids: CASSAVAGIDQPQHF. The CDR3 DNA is TGTGCCAGCAGCGCCGTGGCGGGAATCGATCAGCCCCAGCATTTT.

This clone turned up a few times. CDR3 bases: TGTGCCAGCAGCCGGTTGGGCCTAGCTCAAACTCATGAGCAGTTCTTC. Protein sequence: CASSRLGLAQTHEQFF. V is TRBV28 and J is TRBJ2-1, with a possible D match to TRBD2 (5 bases). This CDR3 has 16 residues. V lost 6 bases and J 8 bases, leaving 23 bases between the germline ends. Germline CDR1 reads MDHEN; CDR2 reads SYDVKM.

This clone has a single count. CDR3 coding DNA: TGTGCCAGCAGCCCCTACCTCAACCCGCGGCAGTTCTTC. Protein product: CASSPYLNPRQFF. The chain is built from TRBV14 and TRBJ2-1; no firm D call. This CDR3 contains 13 residues. CDR1 and CDR2 (germline): SGHDN, FVKESK. Trimming shortened V by 4 bases and J by 12 bases, and 16 bases separated the two germline ends. The full variable domain, rest sourced from reference TRBV14 and TRBJ2-1, is EAGVTQFPSHSVIEKGQTVTLRCDPISGHDNLYWYRRVMGKEIKFLLHFVKESKQDESGMPNNRFLAERTGGTYSTLKVQPAELEDSGVYFCASSPYLNPRQFFGPGTRLTVL.

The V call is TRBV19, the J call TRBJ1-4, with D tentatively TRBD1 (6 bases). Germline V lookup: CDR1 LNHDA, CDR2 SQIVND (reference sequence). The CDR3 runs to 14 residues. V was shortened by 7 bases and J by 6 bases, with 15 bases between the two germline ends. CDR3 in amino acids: CASTDRAGDEKLFF. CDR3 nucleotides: TGTGCCAGTACAGACAGAGCAGGGGATGAAAAACTGTTTTTT.

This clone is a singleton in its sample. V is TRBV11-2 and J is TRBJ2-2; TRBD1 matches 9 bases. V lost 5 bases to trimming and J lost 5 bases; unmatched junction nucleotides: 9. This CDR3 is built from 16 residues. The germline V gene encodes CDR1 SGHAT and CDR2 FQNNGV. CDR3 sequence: CASSGNTGGGTGELFF. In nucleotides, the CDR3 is TGTGCCAGCAGCGGAAACACAGGGGGCGGGACCGGGGAGCTGTTTTTT.

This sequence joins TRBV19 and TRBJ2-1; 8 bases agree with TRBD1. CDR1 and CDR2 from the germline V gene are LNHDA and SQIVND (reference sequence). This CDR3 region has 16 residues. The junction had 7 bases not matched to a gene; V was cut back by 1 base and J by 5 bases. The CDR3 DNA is TGTGCCAGTAGTATAGCCCGGACAGGGTATCACAATGAGCAGTTCTTC. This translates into CASSIARTGYHNEQFF.

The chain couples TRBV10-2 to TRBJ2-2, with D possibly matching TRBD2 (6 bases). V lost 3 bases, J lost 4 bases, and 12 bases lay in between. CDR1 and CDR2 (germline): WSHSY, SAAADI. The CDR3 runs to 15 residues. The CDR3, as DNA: TGCGCCAGCAGTGAAATACTAGCTGCCACCGGGGAGCTGTTTTTT. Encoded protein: CASSEILAATGELFF.

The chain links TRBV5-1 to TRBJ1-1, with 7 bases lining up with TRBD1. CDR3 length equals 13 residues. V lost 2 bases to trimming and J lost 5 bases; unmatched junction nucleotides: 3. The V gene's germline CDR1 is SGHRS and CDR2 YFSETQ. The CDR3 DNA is TGCGCCAGCAGCTTAGGGGGCGGTACTGAAGCTTTCTTT. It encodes CASSLGGGTEAFF.

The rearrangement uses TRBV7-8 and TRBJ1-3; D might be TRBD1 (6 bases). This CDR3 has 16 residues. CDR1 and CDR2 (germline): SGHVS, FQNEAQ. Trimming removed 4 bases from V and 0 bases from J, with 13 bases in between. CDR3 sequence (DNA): TGTGCCAGCAGCTCCGGACAGCAACTCTCTGGAAACACCATATATTTT. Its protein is CASSSGQQLSGNTIYF. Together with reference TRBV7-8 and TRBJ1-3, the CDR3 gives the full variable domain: GAGVSQSPRYKVAKRGQDVALRCDPISGHVSLFWYQQALGQGPEFLTYFQNEAQLDKSGLPSDRFFAERPEGSVSTLKIQRTQQEDSAVYLCASSSGQQLSGNTIYFGEGSWLTVV.

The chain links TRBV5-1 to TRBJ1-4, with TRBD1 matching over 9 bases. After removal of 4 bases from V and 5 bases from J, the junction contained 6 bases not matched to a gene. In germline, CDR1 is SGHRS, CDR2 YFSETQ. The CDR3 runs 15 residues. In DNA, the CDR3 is TGCGCCAGCAGCCCGGGACAGGGAAAGAATGAAAAACTGTTTTTT. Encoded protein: CASSPGQGKNEKLFF.

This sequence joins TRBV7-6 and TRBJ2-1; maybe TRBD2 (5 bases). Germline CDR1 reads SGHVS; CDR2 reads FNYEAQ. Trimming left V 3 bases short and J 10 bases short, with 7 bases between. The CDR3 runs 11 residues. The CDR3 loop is CASSFGNEQFF. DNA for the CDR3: TGTGCCAGCAGCTTCGGGAACGAGCAGTTCTTC. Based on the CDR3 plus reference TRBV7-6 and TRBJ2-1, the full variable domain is GAGVSQSPRYKVTKRGQDVALRCDPISGHVSLYWYRQALGQGPEFLTYFNYEAQQDKSGLPNDRFSAERPEGSISTLTIQRTEQRDSAMYRCASSFGNEQFFGPGTRLTVL.

DNA of the CDR3: TGTGCCAGCAGTGTTGGGACAGGGGGCAACACTGAAGCTTTCTTT. Translating gives CASSVGTGGNTEAFF. The chain recombines TRBV2 with TRBJ1-1, with 12 bases matching TRBD1. The germline CDR1 and CDR2 sequences are SNHLY and FYNNEI. The CDR3 is 15 residues long. Trimming at V came to 4 bases and at J to 2 bases, leaving 2 bases not matched to a gene.